This TCR beta chain was identified during a study of T cell repertoires in cytomegalovirus infection. Study-wide context: CMV infection and matching HLA type were both indicated by public TCR beta signatures. Study-wide results and limits: Within the response measured ex vivo, HLA-C-restricted CMV-specific TCR beta clonotypes were dominant. Carriage of CMV together with the relevant HLA was identifiable through cumulative public TCR beta family frequency.

Each CDR3 protein gets one entry after TCRdb re-called the reads with MiXCR. The data hold some 400,000 distinct CDR3 sequences, with around 18% observed a single time. This clonotype has a handful of counts. No antigen is known for it. The CDR3 covers 15 residues. Germline values: CDR1 LNHDA, CDR2 SQIVND (reference sequence). V was cut by 5 bases and J by 10 bases, with 21 bases left in between. The sample comprised PBMCs. This chain uses TRBV19 with TRBJ2-1; possibly TRBD2 for D (7 bases). This TCR was recovered from a human donor in good health (CMV status not recorded). Some clones in this sample may be carry-over from other donors' samples. The CDR3 loop reads CASSGRRGPGWEQFF. The CDR3 nucleotides are TGTGCCAGTAGTGGGAGGCGGGGGCCGGGGTGGGAGCAGTTCTTC.